The rows below give T cell receptor beta chains drawn from one sample of a study of cytomegalovirus exposure and HLA in healthy donors. Method: immunoSEQ multiplex PCR; TCRdb's copy keeps in-frame clones and lacks some. The sample is made up of 100,000 to 150,000 clones, and the top ten hold around 1.5% of it. Sequenced input: PBMCs. The receptor source for this set is a woman between 40 and 55 years old in good health and CMV-seronegative. CDR3s include the opening cysteine and the closing phenylalanine or tryptophan. A D gene is named only where the DNA matches it firmly.

v_call	j_call	d_call	cdr3_nt	cdr3_aa
TRBV27	TRBJ2-5	TRBD1	TGTGCCAGCAGTCCCCGGGACAGGGGGTGGGCCCAGTACTTC	CASSPRDRGWAQYF
TRBV7-3	TRBJ2-1	NA	TGTGCCAGCAGCCCCGGAAGGACAGATTACAATGAGCAGTTCTTC	CASSPGRTDYNEQFF
TRBV12-5	TRBJ2-1	NA	TGTGCTAGTGGTTTGGTATCCCCAGGTACAGGGATCTCCTACAATGAGCAGTTCTTC	CASGLVSPGTGISYNEQFF
TRBV7-9	TRBJ2-2	NA	TGTGCCAGCAGCTCCACAGGTGGCGGGGAGCTGTTTTTT	CASSSTGGGELFF
TRBV14	TRBJ2-1	NA	TGTGCCAGCAGCCAACAGAACACAGGGTCCAATGAGCAGTTCTTC	CASSQQNTGSNEQFF
TRBV28	TRBJ1-2	NA	TGTGCCAGCAGTTCCTTCCCGGGGGGGGGAAGAGGCTACACCTTC	CASSSFPGGGRGYTF
TRBV27	TRBJ2-7	NA	TGTGCCAGCTGGAGAGGTCCCTACGAGCAGTACTTC	CASWRGPYEQYF
TRBV10-3	TRBJ2-3	NA	TGTGCCATCAGCGGGGGACCAACTAGCACAGATACGCAGTATTTT	CAISGGPTSTDTQYF
TRBV4-1	TRBJ2-5	TRBD2	TGCGCCAGCAGCCATCAAATGCGCGCGGGGGGCGGGGAGACCCAGTACTTC	CASSHQMRAGGGETQYF
TRBV7-2	TRBJ1-4	NA	TGTGCCAGCAGCTTCCAGGGACAATCTAATGAAAAACTGTTTTTT	CASSFQGQSNEKLFF
TRBV6-5	TRBJ2-7	NA	TGTGCCAGCAGTTACTCGAGAGGGAGCGAGCAGTACTTC	CASSYSRGSEQYF
TRBV9	TRBJ1-2	TRBD1	TGTGCCAGCAGCGCCCTCCACAGGGGTTCGTATGGCTACACCTTC	CASSALHRGSYGYTF
TRBV9	TRBJ2-1	NA	TGTGCCAGCAGCGTAGAAGCGGTCCGAACCTACAATGAGCAGTTCTTC	CASSVEAVRTYNEQFF
TRBV16	TRBJ1-1	TRBD1	TGTGCCAGCAGCCCCCTGACAGGGGGGGACACTGAAGCTTTCTTT	CASSPLTGGDTEAFF
TRBV14	TRBJ2-5	NA	TGTGCCAGCAGCCAAGTCAGGGAAGAGACCCAGTACTTC	CASSQVREETQYF
TRBV2	TRBJ2-7	NA	TGTGCCAGCAGTGATCGCGGGGCTTTTGGGGGGGAGCAGTACTTC	CASSDRGAFGGEQYF
TRBV7-5	TRBJ1-1	NA	TGTGTCAGAAGGGGACAGGGAGAAGCTGAAGCTTTCTTT	CVRRGQGEAEAFF
TRBV14	TRBJ1-2	NA	TGTGCCAGCAGCCAAGGGTCGGGGAGAATTGGCTACACCTTC	CASSQGSGRIGYTF
TRBV9	TRBJ1-6	TRBD1	TGTGCCAGCAGCGTAGCAGGGGGAAGGGATTCACCCCTCCACTTT	CASSVAGGRDSPLHF
TRBV28	TRBJ1-2	NA	TGTGCCAGCAGTCCCCCTTATCGGGCGGGATGGGGCTACACCTTC	CASSPPYRAGWGYTF
TRBV18	TRBJ2-7	TRBD1	TGTGCCAGTTATGGACAGGGGAGCTCCTACGAGCAGTACTTC	CASYGQGSSYEQYF
TRBV10-3	TRBJ1-5	NA	TGTGCCATCAGTGCCGGTAGCAATCAGCCCCAGCATTTT	CAISAGSNQPQHF
TRBV29-1	TRBJ2-5	NA	TGCACCACCTGGTACGGCGGGGAGACCCAGTACTTC	CTTWYGGETQYF
TRBV25-1	TRBJ2-7	TRBD1	TGTGCCAGCAGTGAATTGGGGACAGAGGCCTACGAGCAGTACTTC	CASSELGTEAYEQYF
TRBV7-2	TRBJ1-4	NA	TGTGCCAGCAGCTTAGGCAACACTCCGGGGGAAGAAAAACTGTTTTTT	CASSLGNTPGEEKLFF
TRBV28	TRBJ2-7	TRBD2	TGTGCCAGCAGTTGGGGCGGGGGAGGATACATGTACGAGCAGTACTTC	CASSWGGGGYMYEQYF
TRBV19	TRBJ1-2	TRBD1	TGTGCCAGTACCCCGGGACAGGGGATTACCTATGGCTACACCTTC	CASTPGQGITYGYTF
TRBV2	TRBJ2-1	TRBD2	TGTGCCAGCAGGGGTAGCGGGGGGGCTAGCTACAATGAGCAGTTCTTC	CASRGSGGASYNEQFF
TRBV9	TRBJ2-5	TRBD2	TGTGCCAGCAGCGTAGGGTTGGCGGGGGGGACCCAAGAGACCCAGTACTTC	CASSVGLAGGTQETQYF
TRBV11-2	TRBJ2-5	NA	TGTGCCAGCGCACAGGGAAGGCAAGAGACCCAGTACTTC	CASAQGRQETQYF
TRBV5-1	TRBJ2-5	TRBD1	TGCGCCAGCACCGTCACAGGGGGCGTATCAGGGACCCAGTACTTC	CASTVTGGVSGTQYF
TRBV9	TRBJ2-5	TRBD2	TGTGCCAGCAGCTTACTAGCGGGCGGACGGGGCGGAGAGACCCAGTACTTC	CASSLLAGGRGGETQYF
TRBV5-1	TRBJ2-5	NA	TGCGCCAGCAGCTTCAGGTCTCAAGAGACCCAGTACTTC	CASSFRSQETQYF
TRBV19	TRBJ1-2	NA	TGTGCCAGTACAAACAGGGTCCCTGGCTACACCTTC	CASTNRVPGYTF
TRBV5-1	TRBJ2-3	TRBD2	TGCGCCAGCAGGACTAGCGGGGATGGAGATACGCAGTATTTT	CASRTSGDGDTQYF
TRBV18	TRBJ1-2	NA	TGTGCCAGCTCACGGGGGGGCGGTCCAGGGAACGGCTACACCTTC	CASSRGGGPGNGYTF
TRBV10-3	TRBJ2-4	TRBD1	TGTGCCATCAGCTACCCTCAGGGGGCCGCCAAAAACATTCAGTACTTC	CAISYPQGAAKNIQYF
TRBV7-2	TRBJ2-2	NA	TGTGCCAGCAGCTCCCCTGACAGATACGCGAACACCGGGGAGCTGTTTTTT	CASSSPDRYANTGELFF
TRBV18	TRBJ1-6	NA	TGTGCCAGCTCGCTCGACAGGTATTCACCCCTCCACTTT	CASSLDRYSPLHF
TRBV19	TRBJ2-5	NA	TGTGCCAGTAGTAGGGGTCTTCAGGGAGAGACCCAGTACTTC	CASSRGLQGETQYF
TRBV19	TRBJ1-3	NA	TGTGCCAGTAGTAGCGGGGCTGAGGACACCATATATTTT	CASSSGAEDTIYF
TRBV28	TRBJ2-1	NA	TGTGCCAGCACCCGTCCGGGACTTTACAATGAGCAGTTCTTC	CASTRPGLYNEQFF
TRBV5-1	TRBJ1-4	TRBD1	TGCGCCAGCAGCCGGGGGACAGGGGGCGTCTACGGTGAAAAACTGTTTTTT	CASSRGTGGVYGEKLFF
TRBV4-3	TRBJ2-3	TRBD1	TGCGCCAGCAGCCAAGATTGGGGGCAGGGGGCAGATACGCAGTATTTT	CASSQDWGQGADTQYF
TRBV14	TRBJ2-5	NA	TGTGCCAGCAGCCAAGAGGGCACAGGTACGCCCCAGTACTTC	CASSQEGTGTPQYF
TRBV7-2	TRBJ1-6	NA	TGTGCCAGCAGCTTACAGGCAGTTAATAATTCACCCCTCCACTTT	CASSLQAVNNSPLHF
TRBV7-9	TRBJ1-1	NA	TGTGCCAGCAGCTTAGGAGATGGCACTGAAGCTTTCTTT	CASSLGDGTEAFF
TRBV19	TRBJ2-3	TRBD1	TGTGCCAGTAGTTCCGACAGGGTAGATACGCAGTATTTT	CASSSDRVDTQYF
TRBV18	TRBJ1-1	TRBD1	TGTGCCAGCTCACTGGGACAGTGGACTGAAGCTTTCTTT	CASSLGQWTEAFF
TRBV28	TRBJ2-3	NA	TGTGCCAGCACCTATTGGGGCACTAGCACAGATACGCAGTATTTT	CASTYWGTSTDTQYF
TRBV7-6	TRBJ1-3	TRBD1	TGTGCCAGCAGCCCCGGGACAGGGCGGGTATTTGCTGGAAACACCATATATTTT	CASSPGTGRVFAGNTIYF
TRBV4-3	TRBJ1-5	NA	TGCGCCAGCAGCCCCGCGGTGAGGGATCAGCCCCAGCATTTT	CASSPAVRDQPQHF
TRBV4-2	TRBJ1-1	TRBD1	TGTGCCAGCAGCAACACCAACAACAGGGGGAAAGGCACTGAAGCTTTCTTT	CASSNTNNRGKGTEAFF